This TCR beta chain was identified during a study of monozygotic twins with inflammatory bowel disease. Whole-study results and caveats: Inverse Simpson values showed less TCRbeta diversity in IBD patients than in their healthy co-twins.

Concerning this clonotype: The antigen is undetermined.

Template switching added UMIs carrying a 6-nucleotide sample barcode. TCRdb re-analyzed the 5' RACE reads; it lists each CDR3 protein once, without DNA. The listing contains under 350,000 distinct CDR3 sequences. There are 15 residues in the CDR3. Germline loops: CDR1 WSHSY, CDR2 SAAADI. The gene calls are TRBV10-2 and TRBJ2-1; checking the TCRdb D call of TRBD1 is not possible without DNA. Source material: blood. The receptor was derived from a human donor with ulcerative colitis or Crohn's disease, or a healthy co-twin of an affected twin (not recorded which). The chain's CDR3 is CASRLSGSGGYEQFF.